The clone carrying this TCR beta chain has more than one count but fewer than ten. What it binds is not known. Trimming took off 2 bases at V and 4 bases at J, with 12 bases between the two ends. The CDR3 length is 15 residues. Germline V CDR1 and CDR2: SGHTA, FQGNSA. This sample is drawn from a study of OX40 agonist ivuxolimab in advanced cancers. Across the whole study: Patients were treated with ivuxolimab, an agonistic anti-OX40 (CD134) antibody. Anti-PD-1, anti-PD-L1 or anti-CTLA-4 therapy given earlier was allowed, and approximately 40% had some.

The protocol was immunoSEQ multiplex PCR, while the TCRdb copy is restricted to in-frame clones and leaves out a portion. Here the sample spans about 60,000 clones, approximately 91% being singletons. Regarding the study as a whole: Average numbers of expanded clones were greater in CD8+ T cells than in CD4+.

Blood was sampled at baseline, cycle 4 day 1, and cycle 7 day 1. The chain links TRBV7-2 to TRBJ1-5, with no clear D. The sequence derives from an adult with an advanced solid tumor such as melanoma, head and neck, liver or kidney cancer. Here the sequenced sample was CD4+ or CD8+ T cells sorted from blood, taken in a trial of the OX40 agonist ivuxolimab. The chain's CDR3 is CASSLSGLRNQPQHF. The CDR3 nucleotides read TGTGCCAGCAGCTTATCCGGGTTGCGGAATCAGCCCCAGCATTTT.